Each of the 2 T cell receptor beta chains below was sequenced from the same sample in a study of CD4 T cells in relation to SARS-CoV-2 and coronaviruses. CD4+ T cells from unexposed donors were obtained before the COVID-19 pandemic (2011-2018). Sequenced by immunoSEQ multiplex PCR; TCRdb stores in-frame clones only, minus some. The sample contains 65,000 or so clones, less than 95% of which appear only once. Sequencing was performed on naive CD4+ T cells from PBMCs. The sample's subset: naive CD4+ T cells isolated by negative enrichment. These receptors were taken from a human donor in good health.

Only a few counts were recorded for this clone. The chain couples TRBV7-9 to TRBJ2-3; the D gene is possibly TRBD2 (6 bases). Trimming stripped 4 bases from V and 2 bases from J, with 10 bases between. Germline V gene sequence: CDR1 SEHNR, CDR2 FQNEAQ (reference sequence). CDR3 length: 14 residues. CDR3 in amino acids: CASSCTGDTDTQYF. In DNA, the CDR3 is TGTGCCAGCAGCTGTACGGGGGACACAGATACGCAGTATTTT.

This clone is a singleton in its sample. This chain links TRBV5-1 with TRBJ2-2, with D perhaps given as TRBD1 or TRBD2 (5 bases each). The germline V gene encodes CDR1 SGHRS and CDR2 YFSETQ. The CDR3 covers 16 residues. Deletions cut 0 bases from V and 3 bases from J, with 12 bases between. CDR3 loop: CASSLGGSPYTGELFF. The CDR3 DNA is TGCGCCAGCAGCTTGGGGGGGAGTCCGTACACCGGGGAGCTGTTTTTT.